This T cell receptor (beta chain) was captured in a study of shared clonotypes between healthy human individuals. CD45RO-negative cells were positively selected for CCR7, leaving out terminally differentiated effector memory CD45RA+ cells. V lost 0 bases, J lost 2 bases, and 4 bases lay in between. From germline, CDR1 is MNHEY and CDR2 SMNVEV (reference sequence). The CDR3 totals 13 residues. The method was immunoSEQ multiplex PCR; TCRdb's version includes in-frame clones alone and lacks a portion of them. The table records around 2.1 million clones, roughly 91% of them present only once. With regard to this clone: Other DNA variants within this sample encode the same CDR3.

This sequence originates from a man between 18 and 29 years old in good health. Some clones in this sample may be carry-over from other donors' samples. The chain has TRBV27 and TRBJ1-1; D is undetermined. Sequenced: naive CD8+ T cells from PBMCs. This chain's CDR3 is CASSLSPNTEAFF. As DNA, the CDR3 is TGTGCCAGCAGTTTATCGCCCAACACTGAAGCTTTCTTT.